These 20 T cell receptor beta chains originate from one sample sequenced in a study of Graves' ophthalmopathy and Graves' hyperthyroidism. Amplifying from RNA transcripts, the study obtained TCR beta CDR3 regions. The workflow started with a first-round RT-PCR run with HTBI primers and then moved on to a second-round multiplex PCR. Using its own MiXCR run on the multiplex PCR reads, TCRdb lists one record per CDR3 protein. The table records a few hundred thousand distinct CDR3 sequences, under 45% of them present only once. Sequencing input: peripheral blood or thyroid tissue (not recorded which). The receptor set was obtained from an adult man with Graves' hyperthyroidism.

This clonotype was seen repeatedly, ten times or more. This rearrangement joins TRBV29-1 to TRBJ2-5; 7 bases are shared with TRBD2. CDR3 length: 15 residues. After removal of 5 bases from V and 3 bases from J, the junction contained 12 bases not matched to a gene. Germline V CDR1 and CDR2: SQVTM, ANQGSEA. CDR3 nucleotides: TGCAGCGTTCCGGCGGGCGGGAGTGATGAAGAGACCCAGTACTTC. This translates into CSVPAGGSDEETQYF. The complete variable domain, with remaining parts taken from reference TRBV29-1 and TRBJ2-5, reads SAVISQKPSRDICQRGTSLTIQCQVDSQVTMMFWYRQQPGQSLTLIATANQGSEATYESGFVIDKFPISRPNLTFSTLTVSNMSPEDSSIYLCSVPAGGSDEETQYFGPGTRLLVL.

This clonotype has just a few counts. The CDR3 DNA reads TGTGCCAGCAGCGAGAACACAGATACGCAGTATTTT. This codes for CASSENTDTQYF. The chain uses TRBV12-3 or TRBV12-4 and TRBJ2-3; D is uncertain. The CDR3 spans 12 residues. V lost 6 bases and J lost 2, with 6 bases in between.

This clonotype was seen more than once but under ten times. The genes are TRBV12-3 or TRBV12-4 and TRBJ2-7, with D possibly TRBD2 on 6 matching bases. V lost 2 bases and J 3 bases, leaving 14 bases between the germline ends. The length of the CDR3 is 15 residues. The CDR3 is CASSLWGGPVYEQYF. Written as DNA, the CDR3 is TGTGCCAGCAGTTTATGGGGAGGTCCGGTCTACGAGCAGTACTTC.

As to this clonotype: Because it lacks the conserved phenylalanine or tryptophan at the end, this CDR3 is likely a read error. It is unclear where the CDR3 begins or ends on the DNA, so no DNA is shown, and the CDR3 is as TCRdb lists it. This chain links TRBV24-1 with TRBJ2-7; the table gives TRBD2 as D, unverified against the DNA. The CDR3 extends over 10 residues, inclusive of both ends. Germline V lookup: CDR1 KGHDR, CDR2 SFDVKD. The CDR3: CATTPPSIAG.

The rearrangement joins TRBV15 to TRBJ2-2; D perhaps matches TRBD1 (5 bases). Germline V CDR1 and CDR2: LNHNV, YYDKDF (reference sequence). CDR3 size: 15 residues. V lost 3 bases and J 1 base, leaving 9 bases between the germline ends. CDR3 DNA: TGTGCCACCAGCAGGCCGACAGAGAACACCGGGGAGCTGTTTTTT. It yields the protein CATSRPTENTGELFF.

As concerns this clonotype: Germline and junction disagree at one end, which may indicate a read error. The chain uses TRBV7-8 and TRBJ1-5; 8 bases line up with TRBD1. Germline V CDR1 and CDR2: SGHVS, FQNEAQ. The CDR3 length is 15 residues. This CDR3 is CASSNQQGEGEPQHF. Written as DNA, the CDR3 is TGCGCCAGCAGCAACCAACAGGGGGAGGGTGAGCCCCAGCATTTT. The full variable domain, in which reference TRBV7-8 and TRBJ1-5 provide the parts outside the CDR3, is GAGVSQSPRYKVAKRGQDVALRCDPISGHVSLFWYQQALGQGPEFLTYFQNEAQLDKSGLPSDRFFAERPEGSVSTLKIQRTQQEDSAVYLCASSNQQGEGEPQHFGDGTRLSIL.

On this clonotype: A much larger clone is a single base away; this may be a read error. The chain is built from TRBV7-2 and TRBJ2-7; TRBD2 might be the D (7 bases). This CDR3 contains 12 residues. The germline V and J ends were trimmed by 11 bases and 6 bases, with 17 bases remaining between them. Per the germline V gene, CDR1 is SGHTA and CDR2 is FQGNSA. CDR3 nucleotides: TGTGCCGTGGAAGGGGGGGGGGGCGAGCAGTACTTC. This encodes CAVEGGGGEQYF.

The V and J genes are TRBV28 and TRBJ1-1; a weak D match, TRBD1 (5 bases). This CDR3 spans 13 amino acids. Trimming shortened V by 1 base and J by 11 bases, and 14 bases separated the two germline ends. The germline gives CDR1 MDHEN, CDR2 SYDVKM. CDR3 nucleotide sequence: TGTGCCAGCAGTTTATATTCGGGGGATAAGGCTTTCTTT. Its protein is CASSLYSGDKAFF.

The V and J genes are TRBV2 and TRBJ2-7, with TRBD1 identical over 8 bases. V shed 9 bases, J shed 0 bases, and the junction held 13 bases outside the gene matches. In germline, CDR1 is SNHLY, CDR2 FYNNEI. CDR3 size: 16 residues. As DNA, the CDR3 is TGTGCCAGTAGGGCTACAACCGGGACAGGCTCCTACGAGCAGTACTTC. Translated, it gives CASRATTGTGSYEQYF.

In this sample, this clonotype turned up a few times. CDR3 coding DNA: TGTGCCAGCAGTTTAAAATACACTGAAGCTTTCTTT. Translated, it gives CASSLKYTEAFF. V gene TRBV28 combines with J gene TRBJ1-1; D is unclear. The CDR3 length is 12 residues. The V end was cut by 2 bases, the J end by 3 bases, with 4 bases between. Germline V gene data show CDR1 as MDHEN and CDR2 as SYDVKM.

The rearrangement links TRBV7-8 to TRBJ2-3, with D possibly being TRBD2 (5 bases). There are 15 residues in the CDR3. V gave up 5 bases and J gave up 4 bases, with 16 bases separating them. Germline assignment: CDR1 SGHVS and CDR2 FQNEAQ. The CDR3 DNA is TGTGCCAGCAGCCTCAGTGCAGTCGGGGCAGATACGCAGTATTTT. Protein product: CASSLSAVGADTQYF.

This clonotype has a count of ten or more. The chain recombines TRBV29-1 with TRBJ1-5; D gene unclear. Germline values: CDR1 SQVTM, CDR2 ANQGSEA. The CDR3 has 12 amino acids. V lost 4 bases to trimming and J lost 5 bases, with 9 bases between them. CDR3 coding DNA: TGCAGCGTTGTGACTCCCGATCAGCCCCAGCATTTT. It is translated as CSVVTPDQPQHF.

This chain uses TRBV14 with TRBJ2-7; TRBD2 matches at 11 bases. The J call may be mistaken, given a closer DNA end match to TRBJ2-1. CDR1 and CDR2 (germline): SGHDN, FVKESK. This CDR3 has 15 residues. Written as DNA, the CDR3 is TGTGCCAGCAGCCAAGTAGCGGGGGGGGACAATGAGCAGTTCTTC. It yields the protein CASSQVAGGDNEQFF.

V is TRBV29-1 and J is TRBJ1-1, with D possibly TRBD1 on 6 matching bases. This CDR3 contains 13 residues. V dropped 6 bases and J dropped 5 bases, with 16 bases sitting between them. CDR1 is SQVTM and CDR2 is ANQGSEA in the germline V gene. CDR3 in amino acids: CSVAGGARTEAFF. CDR3 nucleotide sequence: TGCAGCGTCGCGGGGGGCGCGAGAACTGAAGCTTTCTTT.

The gene calls are TRBV20-1 and TRBJ2-5; 11 bases match TRBD1. The CDR3 runs to 14 residues. V shed 6 bases and J 5 bases; nucleotides not matched to a gene: 8. Germline-derived CDR1 and CDR2 are DFQATT and SNEGSKA (reference sequence). Here the CDR3 reads CSAYHRTGGETQYF. For the CDR3, the DNA is TGCAGTGCCTACCACAGGACAGGGGGCGAGACCCAGTACTTC.

This clonotype was picked up many times. The chain couples TRBV14 to TRBJ1-1, with unresolved D. Trimming pared 0 bases from V and 5 bases from J, leaving 7 bases between. From germline, CDR1 is SGHDN and CDR2 FVKESK. The CDR3 is 13 residues long. The CDR3 DNA sequence: TGTGCCAGCAGCCAAGAAGGTGGAACTGAAGCTTTCTTT. Protein product: CASSQEGGTEAFF. The complete variable domain, with remaining parts taken from reference TRBV14 and TRBJ1-1, reads EAGVTQFPSHSVIEKGQTVTLRCDPISGHDNLYWYRRVMGKEIKFLLHFVKESKQDESGMPNNRFLAERTGGTYSTLKVQPAELEDSGVYFCASSQEGGTEAFFGQGTRLTVV.

This clonotype was counted many times. The chain couples TRBV29-1 to TRBJ2-7; 10 nucleotides align to TRBD1. V dropped 3 bases and J dropped 5; count of bases not matched to a gene: 10. Germline V lookup: CDR1 SQVTM, CDR2 ANQGSEA. The CDR3 consists of 15 residues. CDR3 bases: TGCAGCGTTGAGGACCGGACAGGGGGGTCGGACGAGCAGTACTTC. As protein: CSVEDRTGGSDEQYF.

Of note for this clonotype: It is likely a read error, because the conserved phenylalanine at the end of the CDR3 is missing. This rearrangement joins TRBV7-3 to TRBJ1-1; weak D call: TRBD1 (6 bases). Germline values: CDR1 SGHTA, CDR2 FQGTGA. This CDR3 has 14 amino acids. V lost 5 bases and J lost 6, with 16 bases in between. The CDR3 region has the DNA TGTGCCAGCAGCGACCAGGCAGGGGACGCTGAAGCTTTCTCT. Protein: CASSDQAGDAEAFS.

The chain is built from TRBV11-3 and TRBJ2-2; the D gene is possibly TRBD1 (6 bases). V dropped 2 bases and J dropped 7 bases, with 17 bases sitting between them. The CDR3 has 16 residues. Germline V CDR1 and CDR2: SGHNT, YENEEA. The CDR3 sequence: CASSLKQPGASGELFF. CDR3 coding DNA: TGTGCCAGCAGCTTAAAACAGCCAGGGGCTAGCGGGGAGCTGTTTTTT.

This clonotype was recorded many times. The chain has TRBV19 and TRBJ1-1; D is unclear. Germline V lookup: CDR1 LNHDA, CDR2 SQIVND (reference sequence). CDR3 length: 12 residues. Deletions cut 4 bases from V and 5 bases from J, with 8 bases between. The CDR3 DNA follows: TGTGCCAGTAGTACTCTTTTGACTGAAGCTTTCTTT. This gives the protein CASSTLLTEAFF. The whole variable domain, filled in from reference TRBV19 and TRBJ1-1, reads DGGITQSPKYLFRKEGQNVTLSCEQNLNHDAMYWYRQDPGQGLRLIYYSQIVNDFQKGDIAEGYSVSREKKESFPLTVTSAQKNPTAFYLCASSTLLTEAFFGQGTRLTVV.